The 29 T cell receptor beta chains below come from one sample, sequenced in a study of T-cell memory formation after mild COVID-19. TCRdb re-called the 5' RACE reads with MiXCR, one entry per CDR3 protein. The sample yields 150,000 or so distinct CDR3 sequences, roughly a third seen once. Sequencing was performed on PBMCs or a T cell subset sorted from them (not recorded which). Every receptor here comes from an adult woman who had mild COVID-19 (a few samples of this study predate the infection). Cell type and time point are not known.

This sequence joins TRBV7-2 and TRBJ1-5; D perhaps matches TRBD1 (5 bases). Trimming took 0 bases from V and 7 from J, leaving 13 bases between them. Germline CDR1 reads SGHTA; CDR2 reads FQGNSA. The CDR3 extends over 15 amino acids. Here the CDR3 reads CASSLALAGRQPQHF. The CDR3 coding sequence is TGTGCCAGCAGCTTAGCGTTGGCAGGGCGACAGCCCCAGCATTTT. Supplemented by reference TRBV7-2 and TRBJ1-5, the full variable domain reads GAGVSQSPSNKVTEKGKDVELRCDPISGHTALYWYRQSLGQGLEFLIYFQGNSAPDKSGLPSDRFSAERTGGSVSTLTIQRTQQEDSAVYLCASSLALAGRQPQHFGDGTRLSIL.

The chain recombines TRBV7-9 with TRBJ2-3; 7 positions match TRBD1. V trimming: 4 bases; J trimming: 4 bases; junction bases outside the gene matches: 5. The CDR3 has 14 residues. Germline CDR1 is SEHNR and CDR2 is FQNEAQ (reference sequence). Here the CDR3 reads CASSSQGEADTQYF. The CDR3, as DNA: TGTGCCAGCAGCTCCCAGGGGGAAGCAGATACGCAGTATTTT.

This clonotype was picked up a small number of times. The chain recombines TRBV4-3 with TRBJ2-2; D gene unclear. V dropped 1 base and J dropped 0 bases, with 9 bases sitting between them. CDR1 is LGHNA, CDR2 YSLEER, per germline. This CDR3 has 16 residues. The CDR3 loop is CASSQGPITNTGELFF. The CDR3 bases are TGCGCCAGCAGCCAAGGTCCCATCACGAACACCGGGGAGCTGTTTTTT.

The chain employs TRBV9 and TRBJ2-3, with a weak D call TRBD2 (6 bases). The V gene lost 4 bases and the J gene lost 0 bases, with 6 bases spanning the gap. CDR1 and CDR2 (germline): SGDLS, YYNGEE. The CDR3 covers 13 residues. CDR3 residues: CASSRGSTDTQYF. For the CDR3, the DNA is TGTGCCAGCAGCCGGGGGAGCACAGATACGCAGTATTTT.

The chain carries TRBV10-3 and TRBJ2-1; 12 bases map to TRBD2. J lost 5 bases, V lost 4 bases, and 0 bases had no gene match. The CDR3 contains 14 residues. Germline CDR1 reads ENHRY; CDR2 reads SYGVKD. The CDR3 nucleotides are TGTGCCATCAGTGGGACTAGCGGGAACAATGAGCAGTTCTTC. Translating gives CAISGTSGNNEQFF.

This clonotype was counted only a few times. The V call is TRBV5-1, the J call TRBJ2-1; D is unresolved. The CDR3 spans 13 residues. Germline CDR1 is SGHRS and CDR2 is YFSETQ. Trimming stripped 0 bases from V and 3 bases from J, with 4 bases between. The CDR3 nucleotides read TGCGCCAGCAGCTTGGCCAGCTACAATGAGCAGTTCTTC. Residues: CASSLASYNEQFF.

This clonotype came up a few times. The chain is built from TRBV4-3 and TRBJ2-7, with D maybe TRBD1 (5 bases). V lost 0 bases, J lost 6 bases, and 12 bases lay in between. The CDR3 covers 14 residues. Germline V CDR1 and CDR2: LGHNA, YSLEER. The CDR3 DNA reads as TGCGCCAGCAGCCAAGATTCCAGGGTCAGCGAGCAGTACTTC. It specifies CASSQDSRVSEQYF.

The chain uses TRBV18 and TRBJ2-2; D may be TRBD2 (6 bases). CDR1 is KGHSH and CDR2 is LQKENI in the germline V gene. Trimming cost V 1 base and J 4 bases, with 10 bases left between them. This CDR3 contains 15 residues. CDR3 loop: CASSPRGRSTGELFF. DNA for the CDR3: TGTGCCAGCTCACCACGGGGGAGGAGCACCGGGGAGCTGTTTTTT.

The chain joins TRBV2 to TRBJ1-1; D is undetermined. The CDR3 covers 12 residues. V dropped 5 bases and J dropped 6 bases, with 10 bases sitting between them. CDR1 and CDR2 (germline): SNHLY, FYNNEI. In DNA form, the CDR3 reads TGTGCCAGCAGTCAAGGGCAGCCTGAAGCTTTCTTT. Protein product: CASSQGQPEAFF.

This clonotype showed up just a few times. DNA of the CDR3: TGTGCCAGCAGCCAAGATCGTCTATCGGAGCTGTTTTTT. It encodes CASSQDRLSELFF. The V call is TRBV3-1, the J call TRBJ2-2, with unresolved D. V lost 0 bases to trimming and J lost 10 bases, with 9 bases between them. From germline, CDR1 is LGHDT and CDR2 YNNKEL (reference sequence). This CDR3 has 13 residues.

This clonotype appeared a few times. The rearrangement joins TRBV12-3 or TRBV12-4 to TRBJ2-7, with D possibly TRBD2 on 6 matching bases. Trimming stripped 6 bases from V and 6 bases from J, with 12 bases between. There are 12 residues in the CDR3. CDR3: CASSRGSGEQYF. CDR3 nucleotides: TGTGCCAGCAGCCGGGGGTCCGGCGAGCAGTACTTC.

This chain's CDR3 is CASSLVAGGTYEQYF. The CDR3 bases are TGCGCCAGCAGCTTGGTAGCGGGCGGCACCTACGAGCAGTACTTC. The chain uses TRBV5-1 and TRBJ2-7; 7 positions agree with TRBD2. V trimming: 0 bases; J trimming: 2 bases; junction bases outside the gene matches: 5. Germline CDR1 is SGHRS and CDR2 is YFSETQ. The CDR3 covers 15 residues.

In its sample, this clonotype was seen a few times. The J gene is TRBJ1-1, the V gene TRBV5-6; D perhaps matches TRBD1 (6 bases). The CDR3 covers 13 residues. Between the trimmed V and J ends, which lost 1 base and 4 bases, there was a span of 8 bases. Germline-derived CDR1 and CDR2 are SGHDT and YYEEEE. The CDR3 protein is CASSLSGATEAFF. CDR3 bases: TGTGCCAGCAGCTTGTCAGGGGCCACTGAAGCTTTCTTT.

CDR3 sequence (DNA): TGTGCCAGCAGCTTAAATCCAGGCCTAACGACCCAGTACTTC. This codes for CASSLNPGLTTQYF. The V and J genes are TRBV7-2 and TRBJ2-5, with D uncertain. The germline V and J ends were trimmed by 2 bases and 7 bases, with 14 bases remaining between them. Germline assignment: CDR1 SGHTA and CDR2 FQGNSA. This CDR3 has 14 amino acids. Looking up the rest from reference TRBV7-2 and TRBJ2-5 gives the full variable domain: GAGVSQSPSNKVTEKGKDVELRCDPISGHTALYWYRQSLGQGLEFLIYFQGNSAPDKSGLPSDRFSAERTGGSVSTLTIQRTQQEDSAVYLCASSLNPGLTTQYFGPGTRLLVL.

The chain combines TRBV20-1 with TRBJ1-1; TRBD1 agrees at 9 bases. The CDR3 length is 13 residues. CDR1 DFQATT and CDR2 SNEGSKA come from the germline V gene (reference sequence). V lost 5 bases to trimming and J lost 7 bases; unmatched junction nucleotides: 8. CDR3 bases: TGCAGTGCTCCAAGGACAGGGGAACTTGAAGCTTTCTTT. Its protein product is CSAPRTGELEAFF.

Only a few counts were recorded for this clonotype. The chain couples TRBV30 to TRBJ1-3, with D uncertain. The CDR3 is 13 amino acids. Germline V lookup: CDR1 GTSNPN, CDR2 SVGIG (reference sequence). V gave up 3 bases and J gave up 2 bases, with 8 bases separating them. CDR3 nucleotides: TGTGCCTGGAGATACAGCCCTGGAAACACCATATATTTT. This gives the protein CAWRYSPGNTIYF.

The chain couples TRBV6-6 to TRBJ1-2; tentative D call: TRBD1 (5 bases). V lost 0 bases and J 4 bases, leaving 15 bases between the germline ends. Germline CDR1 is MNHNY and CDR2 is SVGAGI (reference sequence). This CDR3 has 16 amino acids. The CDR3 bases are TGTGCCAGCAGTTACTCCGGGGGTCTGGGTGGCTATGGCTACACCTTC. Its translation: CASSYSGGLGGYGYTF.

This rearrangement joins TRBV20-1 to TRBJ1-5; TRBD1 matches at 7 bases. Unmatched junction bases numbered 15, after V lost 0 bases and J lost 4 bases. This CDR3 region has 18 residues. Germline CDR1 reads DFQATT; CDR2 reads SNEGSKA (reference sequence). DNA for the CDR3: TGCAGTGCTAGAGATCGAAGGCAGGGGGTATTCGCGAATCAGCCCCAGCATTTT. Protein product: CSARDRRQGVFANQPQHF.

The chain couples TRBV7-2 to TRBJ2-7; possibly TRBD1 for D (7 bases). The CDR3 extends over 14 amino acids. Germline V gene lookup returns CDR1 SGHTA and CDR2 FQGNSA. With 4 bases removed from V and 5 bases from J, the gap between germline ends came to 15 bases. CDR3 sequence reads: CASSSSSGGNEQYF. The CDR3, as DNA: TGTGCCAGCAGCTCCTCTTCAGGGGGGAACGAGCAGTACTTC.

This chain connects TRBV5-1 to TRBJ2-7, with D tentatively TRBD1 (5 bases). Trimming took 0 bases from V and 7 from J, leaving 17 bases between them. The CDR3 length is 15 residues. CDR1 is SGHRS, CDR2 YFSETQ, per germline. The CDR3 DNA follows: TGCGCCAGCAGCTTGGTCCTGGGGCCATCGAGGGAGCAGTACTTC. Its protein product is CASSLVLGPSREQYF. Drawing the rest from reference TRBV5-1 and TRBJ2-7, the complete variable domain is KAGVTQTPRYLIKTRGQQVTLSCSPISGHRSVSWYQQTPGQGLQFLFEYFSETQRNKGNFPGRFSGRQFSNSRSEMNVSTLELGDSALYLCASSLVLGPSREQYFGPGTRLTVT.

The gene calls are TRBV2 and TRBJ1-1; D is undetermined. CDR3 length equals 13 residues. Germline CDR1 is SNHLY and CDR2 is FYNNEI. V was clipped by 5 bases and J by 1 base, with 8 bases between them. CDR3 in DNA: TGTGCCAGCAGTAGGGCAGAGAACACTGAAGCTTTCTTT. Its protein product is CASSRAENTEAFF.

The gene calls are TRBV29-1 and TRBJ2-7; 9 positions match TRBD1. The V gene's germline CDR1 is SQVTM and CDR2 ANQGSEA. Germline trimming cut 7 bases from V and 5 bases from J; bases unmatched to any gene: 9. CDR3 size: 13 residues. CDR3 region: CSAGTGTGHEQYF. The CDR3 region has the DNA TGCAGCGCCGGGACAGGGACCGGTCACGAGCAGTACTTC.

This clonotype was seen only a few times. The rearrangement uses TRBV25-1 and TRBJ1-5; D remains ambiguous. Germline V gene sequence: CDR1 MGHDK, CDR2 SYGVNS. The CDR3 runs 12 residues. With 4 bases removed from V and 4 bases from J, the gap between germline ends came to 5 bases. The CDR3 DNA sequence: TGTGCCAGCAGTGGCCCTAATCAGCCCCAGCATTTT. This translates into CASSGPNQPQHF.

The chain recombines TRBV4-1 with TRBJ1-1, with 9 nucleotides matching TRBD1. V was clipped by 1 base and J by 3 bases; unmatched bases: 3. Germline V lookup: CDR1 MGHRA, CDR2 YSYEKL. The CDR3 length is 15 residues. The CDR3 bases are TGCGCCAGCAGCCAAGGGGACAGGGTCGACACTGAAGCTTTCTTT. Translation gives CASSQGDRVDTEAFF.

The rearrangement joins TRBV29-1 to TRBJ2-1, with D maybe TRBD2 (5 bases). Trimming pared 5 bases from V and 1 base from J, leaving 15 bases between. This CDR3 contains 15 residues. Per the germline V gene, CDR1 is SQVTM and CDR2 is ANQGSEA. The CDR3 coding sequence is TGCAGCGTTCTCCCTTCCAGCGGATCCTACAATGAGCAGTTCTTC. Residues: CSVLPSSGSYNEQFF.

This clonotype showed up just a few times. The chain uses TRBV18 and TRBJ2-5; unclear D gene. Germline CDR1 KGHSH, CDR2 LQKENI. The V end was cut by 3 bases, the J end by 1 base, with 3 bases between. The CDR3 has 12 residues. CDR3 DNA sequence: TGTGCCAGCTCACCTTCCCAAGAGACCCAGTACTTC. Its translation: CASSPSQETQYF.

The chain uses TRBV6-5 and TRBJ1-1; a weak D match, TRBD1 (5 bases). Germline CDR1 is MNHEY and CDR2 is SVGAGI. There are 15 residues in the CDR3. The V gene lost 8 bases and the J gene lost 3 bases, with 19 bases spanning the gap. The CDR3 here is CASLPPGRGYTEAFF. In DNA form, the CDR3 reads TGTGCCAGCCTCCCCCCTGGAAGGGGATACACTGAAGCTTTCTTT.

CDR3 DNA: TGTGCCAGCTCAGCGGACAGCGGCGGGGAGCTGTTTTTT. Protein product: CASSADSGGELFF. The rearrangement links TRBV18 to TRBJ2-2; D perhaps matches TRBD1 (6 bases). The CDR3 covers 13 residues. CDR1 is KGHSH and CDR2 is LQKENI in the germline V gene. V gave up 5 bases and J gave up 7 bases, with 11 bases separating them.

The chain uses TRBV7-9 and TRBJ1-1; 7 positions match TRBD1. J was trimmed by 5 bases and V by 9 bases; bases with no gene match: 6. Germline CDR1 SEHNR, CDR2 FQNEAQ (reference sequence). The CDR3 length is 12 residues. CDR3 protein: CARDRRITEAFF. In nucleotides, the CDR3 is TGTGCCAGGGACAGGAGGATAACTGAAGCTTTCTTT.